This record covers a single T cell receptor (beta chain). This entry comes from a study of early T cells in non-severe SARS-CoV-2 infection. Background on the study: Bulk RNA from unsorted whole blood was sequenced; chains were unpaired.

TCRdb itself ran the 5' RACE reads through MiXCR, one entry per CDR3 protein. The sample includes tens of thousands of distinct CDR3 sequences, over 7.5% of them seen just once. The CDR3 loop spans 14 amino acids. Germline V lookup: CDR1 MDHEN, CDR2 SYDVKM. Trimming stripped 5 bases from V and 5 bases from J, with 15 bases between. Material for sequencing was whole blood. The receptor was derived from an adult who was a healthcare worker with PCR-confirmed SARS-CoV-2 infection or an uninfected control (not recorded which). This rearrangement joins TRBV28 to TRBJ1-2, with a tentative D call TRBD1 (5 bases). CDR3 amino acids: CASSPGPIPYGYTF. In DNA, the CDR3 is TGTGCCAGCAGTCCGGGACCGATTCCTTATGGCTACACCTTC.